This T cell receptor (beta chain) appears in the sequencing data of a study of blood T cell repertoires in COVID-19. The assay was immunoSEQ multiplex PCR, and TCRdb's table has in-frame clones only and misses some. The sample carries approximately 85,000 clones, about 90% recorded once. Germline V gene data show CDR1 as MNHNY and CDR2 as SVGAGI (reference sequence). CDR3 length: 14 residues. V shed 5 bases and J 4 bases; nucleotides not matched to a gene: 4. The chain joins TRBV6-6 to TRBJ1-5; 8 bases map to TRBD1. The source material was peripheral blood. The source of this sequence is a woman in her forties or fifties with active or convalescent COVID-19. CDR3: CASSHRQGNQPQHF. The CDR3 region has the DNA TGTGCCAGCAGTCACAGACAGGGGAATCAGCCCCAGCATTTT.